This T cell receptor (beta chain) appears in the sequencing data of a study of blood T cells in healthy people across ages. Germline CDR1 is SQVTM and CDR2 is ANQGSEA. The CDR3 runs 15 residues. With 3 bases removed from V and 2 bases from J, the gap between germline ends came to 17 bases. A J-beta primer mix and a sample-barcoded 5' primer were used in a second PCR of roughly 6 to 11 cycles. In TCRdb, the 5' RACE reads were re-called with MiXCR into one record per CDR3 protein. The table shows about 1.1 million distinct CDR3 sequences, with 30% to 40% occurring only once. The table lists this clonotype with many counts. Antigen specificity is unknown. Findings and limits, study-wide: Age brought a roughly linear fall in TCR beta diversity measured per million T cells.

Sequenced: blood. The chain has TRBV29-1 and TRBJ2-7; the D gene is possibly TRBD1 (6 bases). This receptor was taken from a man aged 18 to 29 in good health. CDR3 amino acids: CSVEDGTGTTYEQYF. DNA of the CDR3: TGCAGCGTTGAGGATGGTACAGGGACAACCTACGAGCAGTACTTC.